These 19 T cell receptor beta chains came from one sample sequenced in a study of shared clonotypes between healthy human individuals. The data were produced by immunoSEQ multiplex PCR, yet TCRdb's version contains in-frame clones alone and is incomplete. In the table there are about 510,000 clones, approximately 85% of which are singletons. Sequencing used PBMCs. These receptors originate from a woman aged 40 to 55 in good health. Some clones in this sample may be carry-over from other donors' samples.

The chain recombines TRBV27 with TRBJ2-1; D is ambiguous. Trimming shortened V by 9 bases and J by 2 bases, and 11 bases separated the two germline ends. CDR1 MNHEY and CDR2 SMNVEV come from the germline V gene (reference sequence). CDR3 length: 13 residues. In DNA form, the CDR3 reads TGTGCCAGTCGCCGCGGCCCCTACAATGAGCAGTTCTTC. Encoded protein: CASRRGPYNEQFF.

The rearrangement uses TRBV18 and TRBJ2-5; TRBD2 aligns across 7 bases. Germline V CDR1 and CDR2: KGHSH, LQKENI. Trimming took 2 bases from V and 5 from J; bases not matched to a gene: 11. This CDR3 has 16 amino acids. CDR3 amino acids: CASSPFSGGGEETQYF. CDR3 DNA: TGTGCCAGCTCACCATTTTCCGGCGGGGGAGAGGAGACCCAGTACTTC.

This clone was recorded a few times. The chain links TRBV5-4 to TRBJ1-1; no clear D. From germline, CDR1 is SGHNT and CDR2 YYREEE (reference sequence). V lost 0 bases and J lost 1, with 4 bases in between. This CDR3 region has 13 residues. The chain's CDR3 is CASSLDRNTEAFF. DNA for the CDR3: TGTGCCAGCAGCTTGGACAGGAACACTGAAGCTTTCTTT.

The rearrangement joins TRBV18 to TRBJ1-2; 8 bases are shared with TRBD1. The CDR3 length is 15 residues. The trim removed 8 bases at V and 6 bases at J, leaving 14 bases unmatched. Germline V gene data show CDR1 as KGHSH and CDR2 as LQKENI. The CDR3 region is CASGARDRTADGYTF. The CDR3 nucleotides read TGTGCCAGCGGGGCCAGGGACAGGACGGCGGATGGCTACACCTTC.

The gene calls are TRBV7-9 and TRBJ2-1; maybe TRBD1 (6 bases). There are 15 residues in the CDR3. Germline CDR1 and CDR2: SEHNR and FQNEAQ (reference sequence). Trimming removed 1 base from V and 2 bases from J, with 9 bases in between. The CDR3 spells CASSLVGGAYNEQFF. The CDR3, as DNA: TGTGCCAGCAGCTTAGTAGGGGGAGCCTACAATGAGCAGTTCTTC.

The chain recombines TRBV5-1 with TRBJ2-2, with TRBD1 matching 9 bases. CDR3 length equals 16 residues. V shed 5 bases and J 4 bases; nucleotides not matched to a gene: 9. In germline, CDR1 is SGHRS, CDR2 YFSETQ. The CDR3 loop is CASSSPRDRATGELFF. CDR3 sequence (DNA): TGCGCCAGCAGTTCCCCGCGGGACAGGGCCACCGGGGAGCTGTTTTTT.

The chain links TRBV2 to TRBJ2-7; the match to TRBD1 covers 9 bases. Germline V gene data show CDR1 as SNHLY and CDR2 as FYNNEI. V lost 3 bases to trimming and J lost 2 bases; unmatched junction nucleotides: 5. The CDR3 is made up of 15 amino acids. CDR3 protein: CASSETGGSPYEQYF. Here the CDR3 DNA reads TGTGCCAGCAGTGAGACAGGGGGTTCCCCCTACGAGCAGTACTTC.

This clone appeared once. The chain employs TRBV5-4 and TRBJ2-3; tentative D call: TRBD2 (5 bases). Trimming took off 2 bases at V and 6 bases at J, with 19 bases between the two ends. The CDR3 runs 16 residues. Germline V gene lookup returns CDR1 SGHNT and CDR2 YYREEE (reference sequence). The CDR3 spells CASSFDSVNPGDTQYF. The DNA for the CDR3 is TGTGCCAGCAGCTTTGACTCCGTAAACCCGGGGGATACGCAGTATTTT.

About this clone: Other nucleotide sequences in the sample specify the same CDR3. In nucleotides, the CDR3 is TGCGCCAGCAGCCTCGAGCTCACAGATACGCAGTATTTT. It encodes CASSLELTDTQYF. This chain joins TRBV5-1 and TRBJ2-3; D unclear. The V and J ends lost 4 bases and 2 bases respectively, with 8 bases between them. The CDR3 contains 13 residues. Germline values: CDR1 SGHRS, CDR2 YFSETQ.

By share, this clone ranks as medium-sized (0.01 to 0.1%). The sample contains more than one DNA sequence encoding this CDR3. The V and J genes are TRBV2 and TRBJ1-5; D remains unclear. V lost 6 bases and J lost 0, with 6 bases in between. Germline assignment: CDR1 SNHLY and CDR2 FYNNEI. The CDR3 spans 13 residues. Here the CDR3 DNA reads TGTGCCAGCAGACGGGATAGCAATCAGCCCCAGCATTTT. It yields the protein CASRRDSNQPQHF.

A few counts support this clone. The chain links TRBV6-1 to TRBJ2-7; TRBD2 is a possible D gene (6 bases). The CDR3 is 16 residues long. The germline V gene has CDR1 MNHNS and CDR2 SASEGT. Trimming removed 2 bases at V and 3 bases at J, with 17 bases between. The CDR3 DNA reads TGTGCCAGCAGTGAACGGGCAGGCGCGGAGGGCTACGAGCAGTACTTC. Its translation is CASSERAGAEGYEQYF.

The chain uses TRBV18 and TRBJ1-2, with D perhaps TRBD1 (5 bases). V was shortened by 2 bases and J by 4 bases, with 17 bases between the two germline ends. Germline V gives CDR1 KGHSH, CDR2 LQKENI. CDR3 length: 16 residues. CDR3 sequence reads: CASSPGSGQGSYGYTF. The CDR3 DNA reads TGTGCCAGCTCACCAGGAAGTGGTCAGGGATCCTATGGCTACACCTTC.

In regard to this clone: Other DNA variants within this sample encode the same CDR3. The chain has TRBV29-1 and TRBJ2-3; 9 bases align to TRBD1. The CDR3 contains 15 residues. V gave up 0 bases and J gave up 2 bases; unmatched junction bases: 3. Germline V gene sequence: CDR1 SQVTM, CDR2 ANQGSEA. As DNA, the CDR3 is TGCAGCGTTGAAGAGGGGACAGGGACCACAGATACGCAGTATTTT. It is translated as CSVEEGTGTTDTQYF.

This chain links TRBV7-9 with TRBJ1-4, with D perhaps matching TRBD1 (6 bases). In germline, CDR1 is SEHNR, CDR2 FQNEAQ (reference sequence). Trimming removed 2 bases at V and 2 bases at J, with 9 bases between. The CDR3 totals 15 residues. CDR3 DNA sequence: TGTGCCAGCAGCTTATACAGGGTGACTAATGAAAAACTGTTTTTT. This encodes CASSLYRVTNEKLFF.

The J gene is TRBJ2-5, the V gene TRBV28, with D possibly TRBD2 on 6 matching bases. CDR1 and CDR2 from the germline V gene are MDHEN and SYDVKM. The germline V and J ends were trimmed by 3 bases and 11 bases, with 22 bases remaining between them. The CDR3 is 15 residues long. The CDR3 spells CASSFIGRASGEQYF. Here the CDR3 DNA reads TGTGCCAGCAGTTTTATCGGCAGGGCTTCGGGGGAGCAGTACTTC.

This chain links TRBV11-2 with TRBJ2-1, with TRBD2 as a possible D gene (7 bases). Germline values: CDR1 SGHAT, CDR2 FQNNGV. CDR3 length equals 15 residues. Trimming removed 6 bases at V and 6 bases at J, with 18 bases between. DNA of the CDR3: TGTGCCAGCAGTTCTAGCGGACAGTGGGGCAATGAGCAGTTCTTC. Residues: CASSSSGQWGNEQFF.

The gene calls are TRBV9 and TRBJ2-2; D unclear. This CDR3 is 15 amino acids long. Germline V lookup: CDR1 SGDLS, CDR2 YYNGEE. V lost 0 bases, J lost 6 bases, and 12 bases lay in between. The CDR3 spells CASSVEERFAGELFF. Written as DNA, the CDR3 is TGTGCCAGCAGCGTAGAAGAGAGGTTTGCCGGGGAGCTGTTTTTT.

The rearrangement links TRBV15 to TRBJ1-5; 11 positions agree with TRBD1. CDR1 and CDR2 from the germline V gene are LNHNV and YYDKDF (reference sequence). The CDR3 loop spans 20 amino acids. Germline trimming cut 1 base from V and 0 bases from J; bases unmatched to any gene: 11. The CDR3 here is CATSRGPGTGGYVSNQPQHF. CDR3 DNA sequence: TGTGCCACCAGCAGAGGACCCGGGACAGGGGGTTATGTTAGCAATCAGCCCCAGCATTTT.

This clone was recorded only once. The chain combines TRBV11-2 with TRBJ2-3; possibly TRBD1 for D (6 bases). V was cut by 2 bases and J by 2 bases, with 11 bases left in between. The germline V gene encodes CDR1 SGHAT and CDR2 FQNNGV. The CDR3 loop spans 15 amino acids. The CDR3 sequence is CASSLTGILTDTQYF. The CDR3, as DNA: TGTGCCAGCAGCTTAACAGGGATACTCACAGATACGCAGTATTTT.